The clone carrying this T cell receptor beta chain came up once. Its antigen remains unknown. Authors' methods: ImmunoSEQ sequences covered only the junction and lacked quality scores; filtering therefore differed. The table came from immunoSEQ multiplex PCR; TCRdb's copy has only in-frame clones and leaves some out. For V, J and clone size, that table is used; D and trimming come from the DNA. The sample has around 720,000 clones; 73% are singletons. The data were obtained in a study of shared clonotypes between healthy human individuals. A split of CD4+ cells into CD45RA+ naive and CD45RA-negative memory subsets was performed. Study-level points and caveats: Large sequencing depth failed to make sorted-subset sequencing complete, rarefaction showed.

The CDR3 extends over 16 amino acids. Germline V gene data show CDR1 as KGHSH and CDR2 as LQKENI. Trimming removed 6 bases from V and 5 bases from J; junction bases left unmatched: 14. The chain uses TRBV18 and TRBJ2-7, with 9 bases identical to TRBD1. Material: memory CD4+ T cells sorted from blood. As for subset: CD45RA-negative fraction. The sequence was obtained from a woman aged 25-40 years in good health. The CDR3 region is CASSPRLGQGDHEQYF. The CDR3 nucleotides read TGTGCCAGCTCCCCAAGATTGGGACAGGGAGACCACGAGCAGTACTTC.